Presented here are 20 T cell receptor beta chains from one specimen sequenced in a study of cytomegalovirus exposure and HLA in healthy donors. 13 Jbeta primers and 60 Vbeta primers were used for the PCR. Clones were sequenced by immunoSEQ multiplex PCR, and TCRdb holds only the in-frame ones, with some missing. The sample consists of 100,000 to 150,000 clones, 65% to 90% of them appearing once. The sequenced material came from PBMCs. The receptor source for this set is a woman younger than 30 in good health and CMV-seropositive.

Comments on this clone: A read error may produce the germline difference seen at one junction end. V gene TRBV7-9 combines with J gene TRBJ2-7; TRBD2 aligns across 7 bases. The CDR3 runs 14 residues. Germline values: CDR1 SEHNR, CDR2 FQNEAQ (reference sequence). The CDR3 loop reads CSSPWGGDEYEQYF. CDR3 nucleotides: TGTTCCAGCCCCTGGGGAGGGGACGAGTACGAGCAGTACTTC.

The chain's CDR3 is CASSPLGQGIRDQPQHF. DNA of the CDR3: TGTGCCAGCAGCCCTCTCGGACAGGGTATTCGGGATCAGCCCCAGCATTTT. This rearrangement joins TRBV27 to TRBJ1-5; 8 nucleotides agree with TRBD1. CDR3 length: 17 residues. Germline V CDR1 and CDR2: MNHEY, SMNVEV (reference sequence). With V trimmed by 6 bases and J by 5 bases, 15 bases remained unmatched.

The V and J genes are TRBV27 and TRBJ1-6; tentatively, D is TRBD1 (5 bases). The CDR3 length is 16 residues. The V end lost 4 bases, the J end lost 6 bases, and 16 bases lay between the germline ends. CDR1 is MNHEY and CDR2 is SMNVEV in the germline V gene (reference sequence). For the CDR3, the DNA is TGTGCCAGCAGTTCAACCCGGGGGGTATTTAATTCACCCCTCCACTTT. Translating it yields CASSSTRGVFNSPLHF.

The chain combines TRBV6-5 with TRBJ2-1, with D uncertain. This CDR3 is built from 16 residues. V lost 0 bases and J lost 4, with 13 bases in between. Germline values: CDR1 MNHEY, CDR2 SVGAGI. Here the CDR3 reads CASSYSYPESYNEQFF. CDR3 coding DNA: TGTGCCAGCAGTTACTCGTATCCAGAATCTTACAATGAGCAGTTCTTC.

The genes are TRBV28 and TRBJ1-2; 8 nucleotides align to TRBD1. V lost 4 bases, J lost 4 bases, and 11 bases stayed unmatched. The CDR3 length is 16 residues. Germline values: CDR1 MDHEN, CDR2 SYDVKM. The CDR3 DNA is TGTGCCAGCAGTTCCTGGACAGGGCGCACACTCTATGGCTACACCTTC. The encoded protein is CASSSWTGRTLYGYTF.

Comment on this clone: The identical CDR3 is also encoded by other nucleotide sequences in the sample. CDR3 amino acids: CASSQTGDSPLHF. CDR3 in DNA: TGTGCCAGCAGCCAAACCGGGGATTCACCCCTCCACTTT. This rearrangement joins TRBV2 to TRBJ1-6; D uncertain. V lost 6 bases and J lost 8, with 11 bases in between. The CDR3 covers 13 residues. CDR1 and CDR2 from the germline V gene are SNHLY and FYNNEI.

This clone was seen only a few times. V is TRBV28 and J is TRBJ2-3; TRBD2 matches 8 bases. Germline trimming cut 5 bases from V and 2 bases from J; bases unmatched to any gene: 12. Germline values: CDR1 MDHEN, CDR2 SYDVKM. The CDR3 covers 17 residues. The CDR3 region is CASSTAGSGGLTDTQYF. The CDR3 region has the DNA TGTGCCAGCAGTACCGCGGGGAGCGGGGGCCTCACAGATACGCAGTATTTT.

The V and J genes are TRBV14 and TRBJ2-7; D perhaps matches TRBD2 (5 bases). Trimming shortened V by 3 bases and J by 3 bases, and 6 bases separated the two germline ends. Germline lookup yields CDR1 SGHDN and CDR2 FVKESK. The CDR3 runs 12 residues. DNA for the CDR3: TGTGCCAGCAGCCAGGCGGGCTACGAGCAGTACTTC. Its protein is CASSQAGYEQYF.

V gene TRBV15 combines with J gene TRBJ1-1; D gene ambiguous. The CDR3 extends over 14 amino acids. Germline V gene sequence: CDR1 LNHNV, CDR2 YYDKDF (reference sequence). The germline V and J ends were trimmed by 3 bases and 4 bases, with 12 bases remaining between them. CDR3 sequence: CATSSRESGTEAFF. The CDR3 nucleotides are TGTGCCACCAGCAGCCGGGAGTCGGGCACTGAAGCTTTCTTT.

The chain links TRBV6-5 to TRBJ1-1; D gene unclear. This CDR3 is 13 amino acids long. The V gene lost 6 bases and the J gene lost 4 bases, with 12 bases spanning the gap. Germline V gene data show CDR1 as MNHEY and CDR2 as SVGAGI. DNA of the CDR3: TGTGCCAGCAGAACTCTAGGGAGCACTGAAGCTTTCTTT. This codes for CASRTLGSTEAFF.

This clone has a single count. The V gene is TRBV4-1, the J gene TRBJ2-5; D is uncertain. Gene TRBJ2-7 matches the end of the DNA better, so the J call may be wrong. This CDR3 contains 15 residues. In germline, CDR1 is MGHRA, CDR2 YSYEKL. The CDR3 sequence: CASSQDNDIAYEQYF. The CDR3 DNA reads as TGCGCCAGCAGCCAAGATAACGACATTGCCTACGAGCAGTACTTC.

The chain joins TRBV7-8 to TRBJ1-1; tentatively, D is TRBD1 (6 bases). V lost 7 bases, J lost 4 bases, and 13 bases lay in between. The CDR3 is made up of 13 amino acids. Germline V gene data show CDR1 as SGHVS and CDR2 as FQNEAQ. The DNA for the CDR3 is TGTGCCAGCACCACAGGGTACGGCACTGAAGCTTTCTTT. It codes for CASTTGYGTEAFF.

The table lists this clone with a count of one. At the DNA level, this CDR3 is encoded by other sequences in the same sample as well. The V call is TRBV7-3, the J call TRBJ2-2; D call uncertain. The CDR3 is 14 residues long. The V gene lost 5 bases and the J gene lost 6 bases, with 13 bases spanning the gap. Germline CDR1 reads SGHTA; CDR2 reads FQGTGA. The CDR3: CASSAGSAPGELFF. CDR3 in DNA: TGTGCCAGCAGCGCCGGGTCAGCACCCGGGGAGCTGTTTTTT.

CDR3 loop: CASSFDRGEQYF. CDR3 in DNA: TGTGCCAGCAGCTTTGACAGGGGCGAGCAGTACTTC. The chain carries TRBV11-3 and TRBJ2-7; 8 nucleotides agree with TRBD1. Germline loops: CDR1 SGHNT, CDR2 YENEEA. This CDR3 comprises 12 residues. After removal of 3 bases from V and 6 bases from J, the junction contained 1 base not matched to a gene.

This chain links TRBV4-1 with TRBJ2-1; no reliable D call. The CDR3 runs to 16 residues. V lost 0 bases and J 1 base, leaving 10 bases between the germline ends. Germline V gene sequence: CDR1 MGHRA, CDR2 YSYEKL. This chain's CDR3 is CASSQDPGGSYNEQFF. As DNA, the CDR3 is TGCGCCAGCAGCCAAGACCCTGGCGGATCCTACAATGAGCAGTTCTTC.

The V and J genes are TRBV7-2 and TRBJ1-4, with 7 bases lining up with TRBD1. The germline V gene has CDR1 SGHTA and CDR2 FQGNSA. Trimming at V came to 0 bases and at J to 7 bases, leaving 5 bases not matched to a gene. This CDR3 comprises 15 residues. This chain's CDR3 is CASSLAGQKGEKLFF. In nucleotides, the CDR3 is TGTGCCAGCAGCTTAGCGGGACAGAAAGGTGAAAAACTGTTTTTT.

This clone was counted between two and nine times. V and J are TRBV7-3 and TRBJ2-5; TRBD2 matches at 11 bases. V lost 5 bases, J lost 5 bases, and 10 bases stayed unmatched. The CDR3 is made up of 16 amino acids. Germline V gene data show CDR1 as SGHTA and CDR2 as FQGTGA. CDR3 nucleotides: TGTGCCAGCAGCACCGTAGTAGCGGGGGGGCGGGAGACCCAGTACTTC. Its translation is CASSTVVAGGRETQYF.

The table lists this clone with a count of one. The chain joins TRBV30 to TRBJ2-3; TRBD2 agrees at 9 bases. Germline V CDR1 and CDR2: GTSNPN, SVGIG (reference sequence). The CDR3 is made up of 12 amino acids. The V and J ends lost 4 bases and 5 bases, in that order; junction bases with no gene match: 1. DNA of the CDR3: TGTGCCTGGACTAGCGGGGAAGATACGCAGTATTTT. Translating gives CAWTSGEDTQYF.

The chain employs TRBV5-1 and TRBJ2-2, with D perhaps matching TRBD1 (5 bases). The ends were cut back, 4 bases at V and 4 bases at J, with 14 bases in the middle. Germline V gene data show CDR1 as SGHRS and CDR2 as YFSETQ. The CDR3 extends over 15 amino acids. The DNA for the CDR3 is TGCGCCAGCAGCCCGGACACCCCTTTCACCGGGGAGCTGTTTTTT. It yields the protein CASSPDTPFTGELFF.

This clone was picked up a small number of times. This chain uses TRBV25-1 with TRBJ1-1; TRBD1 matches at 7 bases. This CDR3 region has 15 residues. V trimming: 2 bases; J trimming: 6 bases; junction bases outside the gene matches: 9. Germline lookup yields CDR1 MGHDK and CDR2 SYGVNS. CDR3 loop: CASSETRTGVAEAFF. The DNA of the CDR3 is TGTGCCAGCAGTGAAACAAGGACAGGAGTTGCTGAAGCTTTCTTT.